The clone carrying this T cell receptor (beta chain) has only a few counts. Its matching antigen is unknown. Healthy Caucasian individuals from Russia aged roughly 6 to 90 were enrolled as donors. The second PCR ran about 7 to 12 cycles with a sample-barcoded 5' primer and J-beta primers. Using its own MiXCR run on the 5' RACE reads, TCRdb lists one record per CDR3 protein. The table records over a million distinct CDR3 sequences, roughly 40% of them present only once. Germline V gene sequence: CDR1 MNHEY, CDR2 SMNVEV (reference sequence). The CDR3 is 16 residues long. V shed 5 bases and J shed 6 bases, with 21 bases lying between them. These data are taken from a study of blood T cells in healthy people across ages. Points from the study as a whole: The study found TCR beta diversity correlated strongly with naive T cell percentage.

Sequencing input: blood. J is TRBJ2-3 and V is TRBV27; D gene unclear. This TCR was recovered from a woman younger than 30 in good health. The CDR3 DNA sequence: TGTGCCAGCAGTCCCACTTACCGGCTCCTAACGGATACGCAGTATTTT. This codes for CASSPTYRLLTDTQYF.